The entry that follows covers one T cell receptor (beta chain) sequence. These data belong to a study of T cell responses to AZD1222 COVID-19 vaccine. As for the study in general: Second-dose recipients at about 4 or about 12 weeks were treated as one pooled group.

This CDR3 has 12 amino acids. CDR1 and CDR2 from the germline V gene are MDHEN and SYDVKM. Trimming took off 6 bases at V and 7 bases at J, with 12 bases between the two ends. TCRdb's table, derived via immunoSEQ multiplex PCR, lists solely in-frame clones and lacks some. The sample includes some 86,000 clones, 80% of them seen just once. This receptor was identified in an adult in good health. The gene calls are TRBV28 and TRBJ1-2; perhaps TRBD1 as D (6 bases). The specimen was peripheral blood, collected on day 0 of AZD1222 vaccination. The CDR3 is CASSPLGAGYTF. CDR3 nucleotides: TGTGCCAGCAGCCCTCTGGGGGCTGGCTACACCTTC.